This TCR beta chain was sequenced during a study of cytomegalovirus exposure and HLA in healthy donors. Background on the study: The 120 or so validation repertoires, a later analysis reported, used the same platform as the 666 first-cohort repertoires.

Study-level points and caveats: According to the study, some 160 TCR beta chains were cytomegalovirus-associated. In the roughly 130 validation repertoires, a later analysis found that first-cohort TCR clusters tended to co-occur.

With regard to this clone: Its antigen is unknown.

This CDR3 spans 14 amino acids. The V gene's germline CDR1 is MNHEY and CDR2 SVGAGI. With 4 bases clipped from V and 1 base from J, the junction kept 0 bases outside the gene matches. Profiled with immunoSEQ multiplex PCR; TCRdb holds only in-frame clones, not every one. The table includes over 150,000 clones, more than 80% detected once. Sequencing used PBMCs. The origin of this receptor is a woman between 18 and 29 years old in good health and CMV-seropositive. The gene calls are TRBV6-5 and TRBJ2-4; the match to TRBD1 covers 8 bases. The CDR3 DNA follows: TGTGCCAGCAGTTGGACAGGGGCCAAAAACATTCAGTACTTC. Translation: CASSWTGAKNIQYF.